This T cell receptor (beta chain) was sequenced for a study of control samples from healthy donors and cancer patients. CDR1 SNHLY and CDR2 FYNNEI come from the germline V gene. There are 15 residues in the CDR3. Trimming cost V 0 bases and J 3 bases, with 9 bases left between them. Assay: immunoSEQ multiplex PCR; the TCRdb copy retains only in-frame clones and omits some. The table includes approximately 83,000 clones, about 92% detected once. The receptor comes from a woman in her twenties or thirties in good health. The sequenced sample consisted of blood. V gene TRBV2 combines with J gene TRBJ1-5; D uncertain. CDR3 sequence (DNA): TGTGCCAGCAGTGAAGCTAGGGTCTACAATCAGCCCCAGCATTTT. The encoded protein is CASSEARVYNQPQHF. Full variable domain (missing parts from reference TRBV2 and TRBJ1-5): EPEVTQTPSHQVTQMGQEVILRCVPISNHLYFYWYRQILGQKVEFLVSFYNNEISEKSEIFDDQFSVERPDGSNFTLKIRSTKLEDSAMYFCASSEARVYNQPQHFGDGTRLSIL.